Shown below are 10 T cell receptor beta chains from a single sample sequenced in a study of blood T cell repertoires in COVID-19. The method was immunoSEQ multiplex PCR; TCRdb's version includes in-frame clones alone and lacks a portion of them. The sample holds some 170,000 clones, roughly 88% seen once. The sequenced material came from PBMCs or T cells enriched from blood (not recorded which). The receptor source for this set is a man between 50 and 59 years old who had recovered from COVID-19.

The chain combines TRBV3-1 (or the pseudogene TRBV3-2) with TRBJ1-3, with 7 bases matching TRBD1. Germline V CDR1 and CDR2: LGHDT, YNNKEL (reference sequence). CDR3 size: 17 residues. The trim removed 0 bases at V and 3 bases at J, leaving 8 bases unmatched. CDR3 amino acids: CASSQDPRTGFGNTIYF. Written as DNA, the CDR3 is TGTGCCAGCAGCCAAGATCCCCGGACAGGCTTTGGAAACACCATATATTTT.

The table lists this clone with a count of one. V gene TRBV19 combines with J gene TRBJ1-1; TRBD1 matches at 10 bases. After removal of 7 bases from V and 4 bases from J, the junction contained 9 bases not matched to a gene. This CDR3 region has 15 residues. CDR1 is LNHDA, CDR2 SQIVND, per germline (reference sequence). CDR3 sequence (DNA): TGTGCCAGTAAAGGGGACAGGGGATGGGGCACTGAAGCTTTCTTT. Its protein product is CASKGDRGWGTEAFF.

CDR3 region: CASSARTGSSYEQYF. CDR3 coding DNA: TGTGCCAGCAGCGCCAGGACAGGTTCCTCCTACGAGCAGTACTTC. V and J are TRBV7-2 and TRBJ2-7, with 7 positions matching TRBD1. The V and J ends lost 5 bases and 0 bases, in that order; junction bases with no gene match: 7. Looked up from germline, CDR1 is SGHTA and CDR2 is FQGNSA. This CDR3 has 15 residues.

The rearrangement joins TRBV6-1 to TRBJ1-4; D is ambiguous. The germline V gene has CDR1 MNHNS and CDR2 SASEGT. The CDR3 runs to 16 residues. With 1 base removed from V and 3 bases from J, the gap between germline ends came to 12 bases. DNA for the CDR3: TGTGCCAGCAGTGAAGTATTGACACTCGCTAATGAAAAACTGTTTTTT. Translating it yields CASSEVLTLANEKLFF.

The chain has TRBV5-1 and TRBJ1-1; possible D gene TRBD1, 6 bases. In germline, CDR1 is SGHRS, CDR2 YFSETQ. V was clipped by 0 bases and J by 5 bases, with 11 bases between them. The CDR3 is 14 residues long. In DNA form, the CDR3 reads TGCGCCAGCAGCTTGGACAGGGATTTAACTGAAGCTTTCTTT. It is translated as CASSLDRDLTEAFF.

With regard to this clone: A much larger clone lies one base from this, so it may be a read error. V gene TRBV6-5 combines with J gene TRBJ2-7; no definite D call. The V end lost 2 bases, the J end lost 0 bases, and 8 bases lay between the germline ends. The CDR3 spans 14 residues. From germline, CDR1 is MNHEY and CDR2 SVGAGI. Here the CDR3 DNA reads TGTGCCAGCAGTTACCGCACAAGCTCCTACGAGCAGTACTTC. Its protein is CASSYRTSSYEQYF.

V and J are TRBV5-8 and TRBJ2-1; a weak D match, TRBD2 (5 bases). The germline V gene has CDR1 SGHTS and CDR2 YDEGEE. The CDR3 contains 13 residues. V was shortened by 1 base and J by 7 bases, with 9 bases between the two germline ends. The CDR3 sequence is CASSLLRGNEQFF. In DNA form, the CDR3 reads TGTGCCAGCAGCTTGTTACGGGGAAATGAGCAGTTCTTC.

The genes are TRBV20-1 and TRBJ1-1; D gene ambiguous. V shed 3 bases and J shed 7 bases, with 15 bases lying between them. This CDR3 contains 13 residues. Germline CDR1 reads DFQATT; CDR2 reads SNEGSKA (reference sequence). The CDR3 here is CSASFNKGGEAFF. The CDR3 DNA follows: TGCAGTGCTAGTTTCAACAAAGGAGGTGAAGCTTTCTTT.

The chain joins TRBV19 to TRBJ1-5, with a possible D match to TRBD1 (5 bases). V lost 6 bases and J lost 6, with 18 bases in between. CDR1 and CDR2 from the germline V gene are LNHDA and SQIVND (reference sequence). The CDR3 totals 15 residues. The chain's CDR3 is CASSITGGVGQPQHF. Here the CDR3 DNA reads TGTGCCAGTAGCATCACGGGGGGGGTGGGTCAGCCCCAGCATTTT.

The CDR3 DNA reads as TGTGCCAGCAGCCCGAGGGACAGGGATTACTACGAGCAGTACTTC. The encoded protein is CASSPRDRDYYEQYF. The chain couples TRBV27 to TRBJ2-7, with 9 bases identical to TRBD1. There are 15 residues in the CDR3. Germline V CDR1 and CDR2: MNHEY, SMNVEV (reference sequence). Trimming cost V 6 bases and J 3 bases; bases outside gene matches: 9.